This is a list of T cell receptor beta chains from one sample in a study of T cells in Graves' hyperthyroidism and ophthalmopathy. A single record per CDR3 protein comes from TCRdb applying MiXCR to the multiplex PCR reads. The sample carries around 620,000 distinct CDR3 sequences, about 16% recorded once. The sequencing sample was made of blood. The receptors originated from a woman under 40 with Graves' hyperthyroidism. CDR3s include the opening cysteine and the closing phenylalanine or tryptophan.

J gene: TRBJ2-7; V gene: TRBV6-1; CDR3 protein: CASMNWDSRYEQYF
J gene: TRBJ2-5; V gene: TRBV20-1; CDR3 protein: CSAKDRTGGQETQCF
J gene: TRBJ1-1; V gene: TRBV5-4; CDR3 protein: CASSPSTGTPEAFF
J gene: TRBJ2-3; V gene: TRBV5-1; CDR3 protein: CASSLLSDRVRTDTQYF
J gene: TRBJ1-1; V gene: TRBV7-9; CDR3 protein: CASSPRAGGNTEAFF
J gene: TRBJ2-7; V gene: TRBV2; CDR3 protein: CASSQTRSTSYEQYF
J gene: TRBJ2-1; V gene: TRBV4-1; CDR3 protein: CASRTSGRTYNEQFF
J gene: TRBJ1-1; V gene: TRBV28; CDR3 protein: CASSAGTENTEAFF
J gene: TRBJ2-3; V gene: TRBV7-9; CDR3 protein: CASSPDRAVSDTQYF
J gene: TRBJ2-1; V gene: TRBV5-1; CDR3 protein: CASSLTTASGDFSYNEQFF
J gene: TRBJ2-3; V gene: TRBV7-2; CDR3 protein: CASSFYLDTQYF
J gene: TRBJ1-5; V gene: TRBV4-1; CDR3 protein: CASSPAEAGNQPQHF
J gene: TRBJ2-5; V gene: TRBV18; CDR3 protein: CASSPPQGQGVETQYF
J gene: TRBJ2-7; V gene: TRBV13; CDR3 protein: CASSSRGIDEQYF
J gene: TRBJ2-1; V gene: TRBV20-1; CDR3 protein: CSARTSGTLRGEQFF
J gene: TRBJ2-7; V gene: TRBV12-3/TRBV12-4; CDR3 protein: CASSFSGASSSYDSYPYEQYF
J gene: TRBJ2-7; V gene: TRBV29-1; CDR3 protein: CSVESDSDSIYYEQYF
J gene: TRBJ2-1; V gene: TRBV5-1; CDR3 protein: CASSVQDGYYNEQFF
J gene: TRBJ2-5; V gene: TRBV11-2; CDR3 protein: CASSPGTALVGSETQYF
J gene: TRBJ1-2; V gene: TRBV2; CDR3 protein: CASGGGAVRYGYTF
J gene: TRBJ2-3; V gene: TRBV7-2; CDR3 protein: CASSPSLTGTSGLRYF
J gene: TRBJ2-5; V gene: TRBV28; CDR3 protein: CASSFSVRNPQETQYF
J gene: TRBJ2-3; V gene: TRBV28; CDR3 protein: CASISSVSRDLTDTQYF
J gene: TRBJ2-2; V gene: TRBV4-3; CDR3 protein: CASSQDGTRSATGELFF
J gene: TRBJ2-7; V gene: TRBV29-1; CDR3 protein: CSADWTSGELSYEQYF
J gene: TRBJ1-6; V gene: TRBV6-1; CDR3 protein: CASSRASPLHF
J gene: TRBJ2-7; V gene: TRBV20-1; CDR3 protein: CSARLPSGRAFYEQYF
J gene: TRBJ2-7; V gene: TRBV28; CDR3 protein: CASSSPYEQYF
J gene: TRBJ2-1; V gene: TRBV20-1; CDR3 protein: CSARGAAGLAGAYNEQFF
J gene: TRBJ2-1; V gene: TRBV19; CDR3 protein: CASSTPRGGSSYNEQFF
J gene: TRBJ2-7; V gene: TRBV20-1; CDR3 protein: CSASVIRGDSFSYEQYF
J gene: TRBJ2-1; V gene: TRBV5-6; CDR3 protein: CASSPQGGTGANEQFF
J gene: TRBJ2-7; V gene: TRBV20-1; CDR3 protein: CSARRGTSYEQYF
J gene: TRBJ2-7; V gene: TRBV11-2; CDR3 protein: CASSLTGRTYEQYF
J gene: TRBJ2-5; V gene: TRBV10-3; CDR3 protein: CAISGTGGQETQYF
J gene: TRBJ2-7; V gene: TRBV3-1; CDR3 protein: CASSQGDRPYEQYF
J gene: TRBJ2-2; V gene: TRBV11-3; CDR3 protein: CASSSVVTSGGTGELFF
J gene: TRBJ2-3; V gene: TRBV7-3; CDR3 protein: CASSRKGWGDTQYF
J gene: TRBJ2-1; V gene: TRBV5-8; CDR3 protein: CASSLWQIYNEQFF
J gene: TRBJ1-1; V gene: TRBV28; CDR3 protein: CASRKGNTEAFF
J gene: TRBJ1-1; V gene: TRBV9; CDR3 protein: CASSVVDYETEAFF
J gene: TRBJ2-7; V gene: TRBV6-1; CDR3 protein: CASRSRLNEQYF
J gene: TRBJ2-5; V gene: TRBV29-1; CDR3 protein: CSVGSGTQGETQYF
J gene: TRBJ1-1; V gene: TRBV28; CDR3 protein: CASSIIRATEAFF
J gene: TRBJ2-5; V gene: TRBV12-3/TRBV12-4; CDR3 protein: CASSFLGETQYF
J gene: TRBJ2-5; V gene: TRBV20-1; CDR3 protein: CSARTGGVFVEETQYF
J gene: TRBJ2-7; V gene: TRBV20-1; CDR3 protein: CSAREGRDGSYEQYF
J gene: TRBJ1-1; V gene: TRBV5-6; CDR3 protein: CASSRTGFGAEAFF
J gene: TRBJ1-1; V gene: TRBV7-9; CDR3 protein: CASSPPTGGTEAFF
J gene: TRBJ1-1; V gene: TRBV29-1; CDR3 protein: CSVEEGPVNTEAFF
J gene: TRBJ2-7; V gene: TRBV6-1; CDR3 protein: CASSPRAGTYEQYF
J gene: TRBJ2-1; V gene: TRBV7-9; CDR3 protein: CASSLAIPQFF